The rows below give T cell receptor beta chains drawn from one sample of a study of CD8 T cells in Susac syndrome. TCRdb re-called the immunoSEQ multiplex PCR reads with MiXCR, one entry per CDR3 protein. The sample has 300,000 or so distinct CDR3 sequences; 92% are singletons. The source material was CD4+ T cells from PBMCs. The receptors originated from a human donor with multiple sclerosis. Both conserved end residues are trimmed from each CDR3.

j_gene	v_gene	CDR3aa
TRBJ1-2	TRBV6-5	ASSYTGWSGYT
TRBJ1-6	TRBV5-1	ASTRDGYNSPLH
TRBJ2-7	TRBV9	ASSVDLLVIEQY
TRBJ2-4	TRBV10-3	AISESTDIQY
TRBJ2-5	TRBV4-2	ASSQRGGNRETQY
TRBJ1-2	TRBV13	ASSSARTGDYGYT
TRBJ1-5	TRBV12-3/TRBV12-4	ASTANGRGNQPQH
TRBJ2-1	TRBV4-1	ASSQDPSVASYNEQF
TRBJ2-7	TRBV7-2	ASSPSGISEQY
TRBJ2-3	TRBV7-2	ASSLTRGAGGTQY
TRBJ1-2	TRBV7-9	ASSLDQGYGYT
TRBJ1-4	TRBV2	ASSEYGRQEKLF
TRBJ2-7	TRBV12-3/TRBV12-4	ASSLGLAFPYEQY
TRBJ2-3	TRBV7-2	ASSFFTGTSENTQY
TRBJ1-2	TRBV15	ATSRDRNHESNYGYT
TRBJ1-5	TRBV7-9	ASSTQKDQPQH
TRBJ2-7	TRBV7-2	ASSLGGTSYEQY
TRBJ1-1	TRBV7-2	ASSFSPNTEAF
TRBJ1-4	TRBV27	AIQTSEAANEKLF
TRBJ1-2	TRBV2	ASSEAQNYGYT
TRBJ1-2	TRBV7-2	ASSLVGKGAYGYT
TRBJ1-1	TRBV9	ASSVGQGNTEAF
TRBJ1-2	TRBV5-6	ASSLWIVNYGYT
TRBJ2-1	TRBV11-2	ASSEQSASNYNEQF
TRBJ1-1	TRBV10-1	ASSDLTGEAF
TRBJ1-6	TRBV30	AWSIPGLVNSPLH
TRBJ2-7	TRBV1	TSKREEREFSYEQY
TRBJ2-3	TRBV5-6	ASSFGIPSTDTQY
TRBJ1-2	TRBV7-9	ASSLGDTIRYGYT
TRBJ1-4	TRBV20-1	SASQGQAHEKLF
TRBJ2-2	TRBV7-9	ASSLGSANTGELF
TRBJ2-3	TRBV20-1	SARGSRGGALDTQY